One sample yielded the 7 T cell receptor beta chains listed below, sequenced in a study of T cells in Graves' hyperthyroidism and ophthalmopathy. What was amplified from RNA transcripts were TCR beta CDR3 regions. A first-round RT-PCR of the TCR CDR3 used the HTBI primer set. Via MiXCR, TCRdb re-called the multiplex PCR reads, giving one row per CDR3 protein. The sample lists about half a million distinct CDR3 sequences, approximately 24% occurring once. The sequenced material came from blood. The receptors stem from a woman aged 25 to 39 with Graves' ophthalmopathy.

This chain connects TRBV7-9 to TRBJ2-5; 8 positions match TRBD1. The V and J ends lost 2 bases and 5 bases, in that order; junction bases with no gene match: 7. The CDR3 runs 15 residues. Per germline, CDR1 SEHNR and CDR2 FQNEAQ (reference sequence). CDR3 nucleotides: TGTGCCAGCAGCTTATTTGCAGGGGGCAAGGAGACCCAGTACTTC. Its protein is CASSLFAGGKETQYF.

The chain employs TRBV7-2 and TRBJ2-4; D not resolved. Trimming shortened V by 2 bases and J by 9 bases, and 8 bases separated the two germline ends. The CDR3 loop spans 12 amino acids. The germline V gene encodes CDR1 SGHTA and CDR2 FQGNSA. The CDR3 region is CASSLSSRIQYF. The CDR3 DNA reads TGTGCCAGCAGCTTATCGAGTCGCATTCAGTACTTC.

This clonotype came up a few times. The V gene is TRBV20-1, the J gene TRBJ2-7, with a weak D call TRBD2 (7 bases). Germline lookup yields CDR1 DFQATT and CDR2 SNEGSKA (reference sequence). V was trimmed by 6 bases and J by 6 bases, leaving 18 bases between them. The CDR3 length is 13 residues. The CDR3 protein is CSARAAGASEQYF. CDR3 in DNA: TGCAGTGCCCGGGCGGCGGGGGCGTCCGAGCAGTACTTC.

This CDR3 is CASSDGTVQETQYF. CDR3 bases: TGTGCCAGCAGTGATGGGACGGTACAAGAGACCCAGTACTTC. The chain is built from TRBV25-1 and TRBJ2-5; perhaps D is TRBD1 or TRBD2 (5 bases each). The CDR3 length is 14 residues. The germline V gene encodes CDR1 MGHDK and CDR2 SYGVNS. The V end lost 3 bases, the J end lost 2 bases, and 10 bases lay between the germline ends.

This chain uses TRBV12-3 or TRBV12-4 with TRBJ1-2; 9 positions agree with TRBD1. V lost 6 bases to trimming and J lost 8 bases; unmatched junction nucleotides: 16. This CDR3 has 16 amino acids. The chain's CDR3 is CASRPLPPGQGFGYTF. DNA for the CDR3: TGTGCCAGCAGACCGCTCCCACCGGGACAGGGTTTCGGCTACACCTTC.

There are many counts of this clonotype. The V call is TRBV20-1, the J call TRBJ1-1; 8 bases are shared with TRBD1. The V and J ends lost 3 bases and 1 base, in that order; junction bases with no gene match: 4. Germline lookup yields CDR1 DFQATT and CDR2 SNEGSKA (reference sequence). This CDR3 is built from 14 residues. CDR3 loop: CSASRQGRNTEAFF. The CDR3, as DNA: TGCAGTGCTAGTAGACAGGGGAGGAACACTGAAGCTTTCTTT.

There are many counts of this clonotype. Just one base apart from a much larger clone, this may be a read error. The chain combines TRBV28 with TRBJ2-7, with D possibly being TRBD1 or TRBD2 (5 bases each). CDR1 is MDHEN, CDR2 SYDVKM, per germline. CDR3 size: 16 residues. The CDR3 DNA is TGTGCCAGCACCACCCTCAGGGACCATAGCTCCTACGGGCAGTACTTC. Its protein is CASTTLRDHSSYGQYF. Filled out from reference TRBV28 and TRBJ2-7, the complete variable domain reads DVKVTQSSRYLVKRTGEKVFLECVQDMDHENMFWYRQDPGLGLRLIYFSYDVKMKEKGDIPEGYSVSREKKERFSLILESASTNQTSMYLCASTTLRDHSSYGQYFGPGTRLTVT.